The 29 T cell receptor beta chains below come from one sample, sequenced in a study of cytomegalovirus exposure and HLA in healthy donors. Use of 60 Vbeta and 13 Jbeta primers characterized the PCR. The method was immunoSEQ multiplex PCR; TCRdb's version includes in-frame clones alone and lacks a portion of them. Here the sample table reports some 200,000 clones. The sample comprised PBMCs. These receptors came from a woman in her late teens or twenties in good health and CMV-seropositive.

This chain joins TRBV27 and TRBJ1-1, with no clear D. Germline CDR1 is MNHEY and CDR2 is SMNVEV (reference sequence). V lost 5 bases to trimming and J lost 0 bases, with 7 bases between them. This CDR3 is 13 amino acids long. The CDR3 here is CASSRNMNTEAFF. Here the CDR3 DNA reads TGTGCCAGCAGTCGTAATATGAACACTGAAGCTTTCTTT.

The CDR3 nucleotides are TGTGCCAGCAGTTCCGGACTATTCTCTGGAAACACCATATATTTT. It translates to CASSSGLFSGNTIYF. The chain carries TRBV6-6 and TRBJ1-3; D is undetermined. Germline CDR1 MNHNY, CDR2 SVGAGI (reference sequence). This CDR3 is 15 amino acids long. Trimming removed 4 bases at V and 0 bases at J, with 10 bases between.

Points on this clone: One end of the junction fails to match germline, which may point to a read error. The chain joins TRBV6-1 to TRBJ2-1; 7 bases line up with TRBD1. The CDR3 runs 16 residues. The germline CDR1 and CDR2 sequences are MNHNS and SASEGT. The CDR3 loop is CASSQATGSSYNEQFF. The CDR3 nucleotides are TGTGCCAGCAGTCAAGCGACAGGGAGCTCCTACAATGAGCAGTTCTTC.

The chain recombines TRBV12-5 with TRBJ2-7; 10 bases map to TRBD1. The CDR3 length is 16 residues. CDR1 is LGHNT, CDR2 FRNRAP, per germline. The V gene end was trimmed by 0 bases and the J gene end by 7 bases; junction bases not matched to a gene: 9. This CDR3 is CASGLVRGQGPGEQYF. The CDR3 nucleotides are TGTGCTAGTGGTTTGGTAAGGGGACAGGGGCCCGGAGAGCAGTACTTC.

The V gene is TRBV30, the J gene TRBJ2-5, with 13 bases aligning to TRBD2. The J call is in doubt because the DNA end fits TRBJ2-7 better. CDR1 GTSNPN and CDR2 SVGIG come from the germline V gene (reference sequence). The CDR3 totals 16 residues. The CDR3 sequence: CAWSVRLAGGSYEQYF. The CDR3 DNA follows: TGTGCCTGGAGTGTACGACTAGCGGGAGGTTCGTACGAGCAGTACTTC.

The chain joins TRBV11-3 to TRBJ2-3; D unclear. The CDR3 totals 12 residues. The ends were cut back, 4 bases at V and 5 bases at J, with 7 bases in the middle. The germline V gene has CDR1 SGHNT and CDR2 YENEEA. In nucleotides, the CDR3 is TGTGCCAGCAGCTCGAACATAGATACGCAGTATTTT. Its translation: CASSSNIDTQYF.

The rearrangement joins TRBV11-3 to TRBJ1-6, with 9 bases that match TRBD1. J was trimmed by 9 bases and V by 5 bases; bases with no gene match: 8. Germline V CDR1 and CDR2: SGHNT, YENEEA. The CDR3 length is 15 residues. The DNA for the CDR3 is TGTGCCAGCAGCCAACAACAGGGGGCTGGTTCACCCCTCCACTTT. It translates to CASSQQQGAGSPLHF.

The V gene is TRBV5-1, the J gene TRBJ2-5; 7 bases agree with TRBD2. The ends lost 3 bases at V and 9 bases at J; junction bases unmatched: 17. CDR1 and CDR2 from the germline V gene are SGHRS and YFSETQ. This CDR3 has 16 residues. CDR3 in amino acids: CASSWGGSGQSGAQYF. In DNA, the CDR3 is TGCGCCAGCAGCTGGGGCGGGAGCGGGCAGAGCGGGGCCCAGTACTTC.

The J gene is TRBJ1-1, the V gene TRBV5-1, with 9 bases lining up with TRBD1. Germline CDR1 and CDR2: SGHRS and YFSETQ. The CDR3 extends over 15 amino acids. V was clipped by 3 bases and J by 1 base; unmatched bases: 4. CDR3 residues: CASSSTGGKNTEAFF. In nucleotides, the CDR3 is TGCGCCAGCAGCTCTACAGGGGGCAAGAACACTGAAGCTTTCTTT.

The chain uses TRBV5-1 and TRBJ1-2; D is uncertain. From germline, CDR1 is SGHRS and CDR2 YFSETQ. The CDR3 is 14 amino acids. Trimming removed 2 bases at V and 6 bases at J, with 14 bases between. In DNA form, the CDR3 reads TGCGCCAGCAGCTTCGGGGAGGGATTAAATGGCTACACCTTC. This translates into CASSFGEGLNGYTF.

The chain joins TRBV6-4 to TRBJ2-7; 12 bases are a match to TRBD1. The V gene's germline CDR1 is MRHNA and CDR2 SNTAGT. This CDR3 has 17 residues. V lost 11 bases to trimming and J lost 3 bases; unmatched junction nucleotides: 17. This CDR3 reads CASHVRDRGRNCYEQYF. The CDR3 nucleotides read TGTGCCTCACATGTCCGGGACAGGGGGCGCAATTGCTACGAGCAGTACTTC.

The chain carries TRBV7-8 and TRBJ2-7; TRBD1 matches 7 bases. Trimming cost V 0 bases and J 4 bases; bases outside gene matches: 3. Germline values: CDR1 SGHVS, CDR2 FQNEAQ. The CDR3 has 14 amino acids. This chain's CDR3 is CASSLAGQRYEQYF. CDR3 DNA sequence: TGTGCCAGCAGCTTAGCGGGACAGAGGTACGAGCAGTACTTC.

The V call is TRBV20-1, the J call TRBJ2-3; D is ambiguous. Germline CDR1 is DFQATT and CDR2 is SNEGSKA (reference sequence). Trimming cost V 6 bases and J 2 bases, with 6 bases left between them. The length of the CDR3 is 11 residues. The CDR3 coding sequence is TGCAGTGCGGCAAACACAGATACGCAGTATTTT. Translating it yields CSAANTDTQYF.

The J gene is TRBJ1-2, the V gene TRBV7-9; D possibly corresponds to TRBD1 (6 bases). The CDR3 sequence is 14 residues long. The V and J ends lost 1 base and 7 bases respectively, with 13 bases between them. Germline V gene lookup returns CDR1 SEHNR and CDR2 FQNEAQ (reference sequence). This CDR3 is CASSLGAQGSGYTF. As DNA, the CDR3 is TGTGCCAGCAGCTTAGGGGCACAGGGTTCTGGCTACACCTTC.

The chain joins TRBV11-2 to TRBJ2-3; 10 bases match TRBD1. Germline CDR1 reads SGHAT; CDR2 reads FQNNGV. Trimming cost V 5 bases and J 3 bases; bases outside gene matches: 5. This CDR3 region has 15 residues. The CDR3 region has the DNA TGTGCCAGCAGCAATCGGGACAGGGGTACAGATACGCAGTATTTT. Translation gives CASSNRDRGTDTQYF. Complete variable domain (other parts from reference TRBV11-2 and TRBJ2-3): EAGVAQSPRYKIIEKRQSVAFWCNPISGHATLYWYQQILGQGPKLLIQFQNNGVVDDSQLPKDRFSAERLKGVDSTLKIQPAKLEDSAVYLCASSNRDRGTDTQYFGPGTRLTVL.

The chain employs TRBV29-1 and TRBJ2-6; D is undetermined. Germline-derived CDR1 and CDR2 are SQVTM and ANQGSEA. Between the trimmed V and J ends, which lost 5 bases and 1 base, there was a span of 6 bases. The CDR3 has 13 amino acids. The CDR3 sequence: CSVLTSGANVLTF. The CDR3 DNA sequence: TGCAGCGTTTTAACTTCTGGGGCCAACGTCCTGACTTTC. Filled out from reference TRBV29-1 and TRBJ2-6, the complete variable domain reads SAVISQKPSRDICQRGTSLTIQCQVDSQVTMMFWYRQQPGQSLTLIATANQGSEATYESGFVIDKFPISRPNLTFSTLTVSNMSPEDSSIYLCSVLTSGANVLTFGAGSRLTVL.

This sequence joins TRBV11-2 and TRBJ1-2; D gene ambiguous. The ends were cut back, 5 bases at V and 0 bases at J, with 4 bases in the middle. This CDR3 spans 12 amino acids. Germline V lookup: CDR1 SGHAT, CDR2 FQNNGV. CDR3 region: CASSTANYGYTF. The CDR3 DNA is TGTGCCAGCAGCACGGCTAACTATGGCTACACCTTC.

The CDR3 reads CASRSGYEQYF. In DNA, the CDR3 is TGTGCCAGCAGGAGCGGCTACGAGCAGTACTTC. This chain joins TRBV2 and TRBJ2-7; D perhaps matches TRBD2 (5 bases). CDR1 and CDR2 from the germline V gene are SNHLY and FYNNEI. CDR3 length: 11 residues. V gave up 6 bases and J gave up 3 bases, with 6 bases separating them.

The rearrangement links TRBV10-3 to TRBJ2-1, with 14 positions matching TRBD2. The trim removed 10 bases at V and 6 bases at J, leaving 8 bases unmatched. Germline CDR1 reads ENHRY; CDR2 reads SYGVKD. CDR3 length equals 15 residues. CDR3 bases: TGTGCCACCCGACTAGCGGGAGGGCCGTTCAATGAGCAGTTCTTC. Its translation is CATRLAGGPFNEQFF.

CDR3 nucleotide sequence: TGTGCCAGCAGCCTCAAGAACGGGGAAGGATTCTATGGCTACACCTTC. This sequence encodes CASSLKNGEGFYGYTF. The V gene is TRBV4-2, the J gene TRBJ1-2; no clear D gene. This CDR3 is 16 amino acids long. Germline V gives CDR1 LGHNA, CDR2 YNFKEQ. V lost 4 bases to trimming and J lost 4 bases, with 19 bases between them.

The gene calls are TRBV12-5 and TRBJ2-7; 9 bases fit TRBD2. Germline lookup yields CDR1 LGHNT and CDR2 FRNRAP. The CDR3 is 17 residues long. The V segment lost 0 bases and the J segment 3 bases; nucleotides outside the gene matches: 9. The CDR3 DNA reads as TGTGCTAGTGGTTTGGTACTACTTCTAGCGGGGAGCTACGAGCAGTACTTC. Protein: CASGLVLLLAGSYEQYF.

The gene calls are TRBV5-1 and TRBJ2-1; possibly TRBD1 for D (6 bases). Germline V gene data show CDR1 as SGHRS and CDR2 as YFSETQ. V dropped 3 bases and J dropped 7 bases, with 14 bases sitting between them. CDR3 length: 14 residues. The CDR3 sequence is CASSSRTVTNEQFF. The CDR3 DNA follows: TGCGCCAGCAGCTCGAGGACAGTGACGAATGAGCAGTTCTTC.

The chain recombines TRBV15 with TRBJ2-2, with no clear D. From germline, CDR1 is LNHNV and CDR2 YYDKDF (reference sequence). The length of the CDR3 is 13 residues. V was clipped by 0 bases and J by 7 bases, with 6 bases between them. The CDR3 protein is CATSRDEDGELFF. In nucleotides, the CDR3 is TGTGCCACCAGCAGAGATGAGGACGGGGAGCTGTTTTTT.

The chain combines TRBV9 with TRBJ2-3, with D possibly TRBD1 on 8 matching bases. The CDR3 totals 17 residues. V shed 4 bases and J shed 0 bases, with 18 bases lying between them. CDR1 SGDLS and CDR2 YYNGEE come from the germline V gene. The CDR3 sequence: CASSSLQGGASTDTQYF. The CDR3 DNA reads as TGTGCCAGCAGCTCCTTACAGGGGGGGGCGAGCACAGATACGCAGTATTTT.

The chain couples TRBV5-1 to TRBJ2-5; 8 nucleotides match TRBD1. The CDR3 runs 14 residues. With V trimmed by 3 bases and J by 4 bases, 5 bases remained unmatched. Germline values: CDR1 SGHRS, CDR2 YFSETQ. CDR3: CASSSGQGRETQYF. In DNA form, the CDR3 reads TGCGCCAGCAGCTCCGGACAGGGACGAGAGACCCAGTACTTC. The whole variable domain, remainder taken from reference TRBV5-1 and TRBJ2-5, is KAGVTQTPRYLIKTRGQQVTLSCSPISGHRSVSWYQQTPGQGLQFLFEYFSETQRNKGNFPGRFSGRQFSNSRSEMNVSTLELGDSALYLCASSSGQGRETQYFGPGTRLLVL.

V is TRBV5-4 and J is TRBJ1-1; a weak D match, TRBD1 (6 bases). V gave up 3 bases and J gave up 5 bases, with 17 bases separating them. Per the germline V gene, CDR1 is SGHNT and CDR2 is YYREEE (reference sequence). The CDR3 has 15 amino acids. The CDR3 nucleotides are TGTGCCAGCAGCTCGGACCTGAAGGGGGAAACTGAAGCTTTCTTT. It encodes CASSSDLKGETEAFF. Full variable domain (rest looked up from reference TRBV5-4 and TRBJ1-1): ETGVTQSPTHLIKTRGQQVTLRCSSQSGHNTVSWYQQALGQGPQFIFQYYREEENGRGNFPPRFSGLQFPNYSSELNVNALELDDSALYLCASSSDLKGETEAFFGQGTRLTVV.

The genes are TRBV5-1 and TRBJ2-6; D not resolved. The CDR3 totals 15 residues. Trimming shortened V by 2 bases and J by 0 bases, and 6 bases separated the two germline ends. CDR1 and CDR2 from the germline V gene are SGHRS and YFSETQ. The CDR3 region is CASSFTYSGANVLTF. The CDR3 DNA follows: TGCGCCAGCAGCTTCACCTACTCTGGGGCCAACGTCCTGACTTTC.

J is TRBJ2-1 and V is TRBV29-1, with D hard to call. Trimming shortened V by 1 base and J by 4 bases, and 11 bases separated the two germline ends. CDR3 length equals 14 residues. Germline V gives CDR1 SQVTM, CDR2 ANQGSEA. For the CDR3, the DNA is TGCAGCGTTGAAGTTATTTCGCAGTACAATGAGCAGTTCTTC. Translating it yields CSVEVISQYNEQFF.

The chain uses TRBV7-9 and TRBJ1-4; D is possibly TRBD1 (6 bases). Deletions cut 3 bases from V and 7 bases from J, with 9 bases between. Germline CDR1 reads SEHNR; CDR2 reads FQNEAQ (reference sequence). The CDR3 consists of 13 residues. CDR3 sequence reads: CASSFTGTEKLFF. Here the CDR3 DNA reads TGTGCCAGCAGCTTCACAGGGACTGAAAAACTGTTTTTT.